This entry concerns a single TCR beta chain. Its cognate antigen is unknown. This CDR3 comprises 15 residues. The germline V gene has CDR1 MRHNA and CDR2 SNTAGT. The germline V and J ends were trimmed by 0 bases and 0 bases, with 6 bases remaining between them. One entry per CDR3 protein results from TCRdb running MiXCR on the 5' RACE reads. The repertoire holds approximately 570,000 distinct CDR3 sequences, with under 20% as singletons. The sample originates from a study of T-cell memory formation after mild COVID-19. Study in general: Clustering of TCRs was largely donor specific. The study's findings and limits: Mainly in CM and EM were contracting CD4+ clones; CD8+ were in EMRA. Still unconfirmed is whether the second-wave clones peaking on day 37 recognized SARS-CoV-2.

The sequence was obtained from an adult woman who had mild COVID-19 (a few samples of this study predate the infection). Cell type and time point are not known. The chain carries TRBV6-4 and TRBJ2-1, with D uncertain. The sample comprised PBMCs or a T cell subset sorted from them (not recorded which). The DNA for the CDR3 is TGTGCCAGCAGTGACTCGGCTAGCTCCTACAATGAGCAGTTCTTC. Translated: CASSDSASSYNEQFF.